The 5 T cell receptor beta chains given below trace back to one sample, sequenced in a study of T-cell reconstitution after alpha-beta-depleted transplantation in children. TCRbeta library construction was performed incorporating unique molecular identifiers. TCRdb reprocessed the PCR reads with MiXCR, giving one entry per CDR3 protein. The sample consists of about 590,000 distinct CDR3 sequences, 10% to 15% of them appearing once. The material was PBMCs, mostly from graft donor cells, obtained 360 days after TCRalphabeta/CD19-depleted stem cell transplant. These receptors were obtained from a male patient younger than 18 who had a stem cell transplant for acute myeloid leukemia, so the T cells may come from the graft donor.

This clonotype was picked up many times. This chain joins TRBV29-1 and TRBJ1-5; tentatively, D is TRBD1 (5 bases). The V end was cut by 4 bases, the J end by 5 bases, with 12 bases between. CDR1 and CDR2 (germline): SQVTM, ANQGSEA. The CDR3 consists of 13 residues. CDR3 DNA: TGCAGCGTTGTCCCCGGAGGGGATCAGCCCCAGCATTTT. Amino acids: CSVVPGGDQPQHF.

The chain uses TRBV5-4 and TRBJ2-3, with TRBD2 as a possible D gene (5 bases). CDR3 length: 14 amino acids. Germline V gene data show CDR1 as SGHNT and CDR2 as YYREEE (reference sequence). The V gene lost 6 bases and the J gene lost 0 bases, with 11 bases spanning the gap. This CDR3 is CASKGGRSTDTQYF. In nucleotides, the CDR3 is TGTGCCAGCAAGGGCGGGCGTAGCACAGATACGCAGTATTTT.

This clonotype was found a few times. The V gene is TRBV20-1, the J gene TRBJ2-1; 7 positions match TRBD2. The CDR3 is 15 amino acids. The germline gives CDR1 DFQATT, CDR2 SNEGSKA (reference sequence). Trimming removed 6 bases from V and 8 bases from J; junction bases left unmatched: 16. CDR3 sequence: CSAESGAVRDYEQFF. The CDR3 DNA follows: TGCAGTGCGGAAAGCGGGGCGGTAAGGGATTATGAGCAGTTCTTC.

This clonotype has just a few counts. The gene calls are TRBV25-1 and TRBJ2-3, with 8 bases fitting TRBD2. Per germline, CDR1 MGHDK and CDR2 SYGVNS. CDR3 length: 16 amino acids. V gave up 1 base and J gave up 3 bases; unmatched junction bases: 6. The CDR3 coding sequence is TGTGCCAGCAGTGAATGGGGAGCGGGAGAGACAGATACGCAGTATTTT. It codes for CASSEWGAGETDTQYF. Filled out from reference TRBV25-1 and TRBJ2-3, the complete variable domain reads EADIYQTPRYLVIGTGKKITLECSQTMGHDKMYWYQQDPGMELHLIHYSYGVNSTEKGDLSSESTVSRIRTEHFPLTLESARPSHTSQYLCASSEWGAGETDTQYFGPGTRLTVL.

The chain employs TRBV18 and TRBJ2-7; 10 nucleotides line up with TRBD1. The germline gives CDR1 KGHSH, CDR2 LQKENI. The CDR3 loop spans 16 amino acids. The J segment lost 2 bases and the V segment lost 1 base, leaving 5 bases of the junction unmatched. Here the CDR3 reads CASSPLRDRGAYEQYF. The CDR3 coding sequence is TGTGCCAGCTCACCACTCCGGGACAGGGGCGCCTACGAGCAGTACTTC. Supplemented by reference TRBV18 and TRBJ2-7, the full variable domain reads NAGVMQNPRHLVRRRGQEARLRCSPMKGHSHVYWYRQLPEEGLKFMVYLQKENIIDESGMPKERFSAEFPKEGPSILRIQQVVRGDSAAYFCASSPLRDRGAYEQYFGPGTRLTVT.